This T cell receptor beta chain was found in a study of T cell repertoires in cytomegalovirus infection. Study background: Selected CMV epitopes included recently identified HLA-C-restricted ones as well as well-studied HLA-B-restricted ones.

TCRdb independently ran MiXCR on the reads; one entry per CDR3 protein. The data hold roughly 800,000 distinct CDR3 sequences, with roughly 29% observed a single time. Germline CDR1 reads SNHLY; CDR2 reads FYNNEI. Unmatched junction bases numbered 9, after V lost 3 bases and J lost 4 bases. The CDR3 loop spans 15 amino acids. The table lists this clonotype with a few counts. Its antigen remains unknown. The material sequenced was cultured CD8+ T cells from PBMCs, taken from culture after CMV antigen stimulation. The rearrangement joins TRBV2 to TRBJ2-7; TRBD2 matches 7 bases. The sequence was collected from a human donor in good health (CMV status not recorded). Some clones in this sample may be carry-over from other donors' samples. This CDR3 reads CASSEIPGLPYEQYF. The CDR3 region has the DNA TGTGCCAGCAGTGAGATTCCGGGACTACCATACGAGCAGTACTTC.